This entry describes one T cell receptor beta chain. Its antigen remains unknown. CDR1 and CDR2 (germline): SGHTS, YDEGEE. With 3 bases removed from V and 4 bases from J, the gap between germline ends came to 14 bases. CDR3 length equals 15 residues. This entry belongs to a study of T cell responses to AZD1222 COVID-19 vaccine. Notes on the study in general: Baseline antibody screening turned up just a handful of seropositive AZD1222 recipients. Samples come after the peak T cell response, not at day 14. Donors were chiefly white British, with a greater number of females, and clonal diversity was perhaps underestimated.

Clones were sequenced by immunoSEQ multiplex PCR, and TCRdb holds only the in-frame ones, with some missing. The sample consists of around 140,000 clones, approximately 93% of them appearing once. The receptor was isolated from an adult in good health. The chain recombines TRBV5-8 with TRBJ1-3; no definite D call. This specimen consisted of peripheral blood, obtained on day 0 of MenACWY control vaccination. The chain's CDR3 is CASSYHKAFGNTIYF. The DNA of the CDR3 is TGTGCCAGCAGCTATCACAAAGCCTTCGGAAACACCATATATTTT.